Listed here are 18 T cell receptor beta chains from one sample, sequenced in a study of blood T cell repertoires in COVID-19. Clones were read by immunoSEQ multiplex PCR, and TCRdb kept only the in-frame ones, dropping some. The table includes under 250,000 clones, 83% detected once. Material for sequencing was peripheral blood. These receptors were taken from a woman in her 70s with active or convalescent COVID-19.

This clone was detected only once. J is TRBJ1-6 and V is TRBV7-8; perhaps TRBD1 as D (6 bases). Trimming shortened V by 1 base and J by 9 bases, and 13 bases separated the two germline ends. This CDR3 is built from 15 residues. Per the germline V gene, CDR1 is SGHVS and CDR2 is FQNEAQ. The CDR3 sequence: CASSLVQGLGSPLHF. CDR3 bases: TGTGCCAGCAGCTTAGTGCAGGGGCTGGGTTCACCCCTCCACTTT. The whole variable domain, filled in from reference TRBV7-8 and TRBJ1-6, reads GAGVSQSPRYKVAKRGQDVALRCDPISGHVSLFWYQQALGQGPEFLTYFQNEAQLDKSGLPSDRFFAERPEGSVSTLKIQRTQQEDSAVYLCASSLVQGLGSPLHFGNGTRLTVT.

This clone was seen a few times. V usage is TRBV3-1 (or the pseudogene TRBV3-2) and J usage is TRBJ2-5; TRBD1 might be the D (5 bases). V lost 3 bases, J lost 5 bases, and 16 bases lay in between. The germline V gene has CDR1 LGHDT and CDR2 YNNKEL (reference sequence). There are 15 residues in the CDR3. The CDR3 reads CASSQSSGAWETQYF. The CDR3, as DNA: TGTGCCAGCAGCCAGTCCAGTGGGGCTTGGGAGACCCAGTACTTC.

The J gene is TRBJ2-1, the V gene TRBV11-3, with TRBD2 matching over 8 bases. This CDR3 has 15 residues. J gave up 4 bases and V 5 bases, and 7 bases lay outside the gene matches. CDR1 and CDR2 from the germline V gene are SGHNT and YENEEA. The CDR3 DNA sequence: TGTGCCAGCAGCCGCGGACGGGGGGGGTACAATGAGCAGTTCTTC. Translating gives CASSRGRGGYNEQFF.

The chain uses TRBV5-6 and TRBJ2-5, with a tentative D call TRBD1 (6 bases). The CDR3 totals 14 residues. The V gene lost 2 bases and the J gene lost 3 bases, with 11 bases spanning the gap. Germline CDR1 reads SGHDT; CDR2 reads YYEEEE. The CDR3 region has the DNA TGTGCCAGCAGCTTTGGGACACAGGAAGAGACCCAGTACTTC. Its protein product is CASSFGTQEETQYF.

Only a few counts were recorded for this clone. This rearrangement joins TRBV18 to TRBJ2-7, with 7 bases identical to TRBD1. Germline V gene lookup returns CDR1 KGHSH and CDR2 LQKENI. V lost 2 bases and J lost 2; bases outside the gene matches: 6. The CDR3 has 15 amino acids. The CDR3 here is CASSPSRGSPYEQYF. For the CDR3, the DNA is TGTGCCAGCTCACCAAGCAGGGGGTCCCCCTACGAGCAGTACTTC.

V is TRBV2 and J is TRBJ1-5; the match to TRBD1 covers 8 bases. With V trimmed by 4 bases and J by 5 bases, 1 base remained unmatched. From germline, CDR1 is SNHLY and CDR2 FYNNEI. The CDR3 has 13 residues. The CDR3 sequence is CASSGTGHQPQHF. CDR3 DNA: TGTGCCAGCAGTGGGACAGGGCATCAGCCCCAGCATTTT.

V is TRBV6-5 and J is TRBJ1-5, with 7 bases aligning to TRBD1. Germline V gives CDR1 MNHEY, CDR2 SVGAGI. The CDR3 extends over 14 amino acids. J was trimmed by 5 bases and V by 7 bases; bases with no gene match: 8. CDR3 loop: CASKRDRGHQPQHF. The CDR3 bases are TGTGCCAGCAAAAGGGACAGAGGGCATCAGCCCCAGCATTTT.

The J gene is TRBJ1-2, the V gene TRBV11-1; 9 bases match TRBD1. Unmatched junction bases numbered 10, after V lost 4 bases and J lost 4 bases. The CDR3 runs to 16 residues. Germline V gene data show CDR1 as SGHAT and CDR2 as FQDESV (reference sequence). In DNA, the CDR3 is TGTGCCAGCAGCTCACCCGTGGGACAGGGCGGCTATGGCTACACCTTC. It encodes CASSSPVGQGGYGYTF.

In this sample, this clone turned up a few times. This chain connects TRBV2 to TRBJ1-5, with a tentative D call TRBD1 (5 bases). V gave up 4 bases and J gave up 0 bases, with 7 bases separating them. Germline CDR1 SNHLY, CDR2 FYNNEI. CDR3 length equals 14 residues. In DNA, the CDR3 is TGTGCCAGCAGTGCCAGGGTTAGCAATCAGCCCCAGCATTTT. Translating gives CASSARVSNQPQHF.

V and J are TRBV5-5 and TRBJ1-5; D gene uncertain. V was shortened by 6 bases and J by 3 bases, with 10 bases between the two germline ends. Germline CDR1 SGHKS, CDR2 YYEKEE (reference sequence). This CDR3 comprises 13 residues. Here the CDR3 reads CASTPYPNQPQHF. CDR3 nucleotides: TGTGCCAGCACCCCGTATCCCAATCAGCCCCAGCATTTT.

V usage is TRBV10-3 and J usage is TRBJ2-1, with a weak D call TRBD1 (5 bases). The CDR3 runs 12 residues. The V end lost 3 bases, the J end lost 9 bases, and 9 bases lay between the germline ends. Germline CDR1 ENHRY, CDR2 SYGVKD. Here the CDR3 DNA reads TGTGCCATCAGTGATATGGGGCGTGAGCAGTTCTTC. It yields the protein CAISDMGREQFF.

V gene TRBV11-2 combines with J gene TRBJ1-1; 9 bases match TRBD1. The CDR3 spans 13 residues. Germline values: CDR1 SGHAT, CDR2 FQNNGV. The V gene end was trimmed by 1 base and the J gene end by 6 bases; junction bases not matched to a gene: 0. CDR3 protein: CASSLGQGAEAFF. The CDR3 region has the DNA TGTGCCAGCAGCTTAGGACAGGGGGCTGAAGCTTTCTTT.

This chain links TRBV28 with TRBJ1-2, with 7 bases lining up with TRBD1. The germline CDR1 and CDR2 sequences are MDHEN and SYDVKM. The CDR3 consists of 15 residues. V lost 4 bases, J lost 0 bases, and 5 bases stayed unmatched. In nucleotides, the CDR3 is TGTGCCAGCAGTTCCGGGACAGTTTCTAACTATGGCTACACCTTC. It translates to CASSSGTVSNYGYTF.

This chain connects TRBV7-2 to TRBJ1-1, with 8 bases fitting TRBD1. This CDR3 spans 14 amino acids. Trimming removed 5 bases from V and 3 bases from J; junction bases left unmatched: 5. CDR1 SGHTA and CDR2 FQGNSA come from the germline V gene. This chain's CDR3 is CASSNRGLDTEAFF. CDR3 DNA: TGTGCCAGCAGCAACAGGGGGTTGGACACTGAAGCTTTCTTT.

The chain employs TRBV2 and TRBJ1-5, with D hard to call. This CDR3 region has 15 residues. V lost 5 bases and J 3 bases, leaving 14 bases between the germline ends. Looked up from germline, CDR1 is SNHLY and CDR2 is FYNNEI. Here the CDR3 DNA reads TGTGCCAGCAGTCCGGAGACTATGGCCAATCAGCCCCAGCATTTT. Amino acids: CASSPETMANQPQHF.

This rearrangement joins TRBV7-9 to TRBJ2-7, with TRBD2 identical over 8 bases. The V and J ends lost 8 bases and 7 bases, in that order; junction bases with no gene match: 19. The CDR3 totals 16 residues. Per the germline V gene, CDR1 is SEHNR and CDR2 is FQNEAQ (reference sequence). CDR3 protein: CASSSKVPGGPNEQYF. The CDR3 nucleotides are TGTGCCAGCTCGTCTAAGGTACCGGGAGGGCCGAATGAGCAGTACTTC.

The sample holds a few counts of this clone. CDR3 residues: CASSFSTDYGYTF. DNA for the CDR3: TGCGCCAGCAGCTTTTCGACTGACTATGGCTACACCTTC. J is TRBJ1-2 and V is TRBV5-1; D gene uncertain. The CDR3 runs 13 residues. With 2 bases removed from V and 3 bases from J, the gap between germline ends came to 8 bases. Germline values: CDR1 SGHRS, CDR2 YFSETQ.

The V call is TRBV5-4, the J call TRBJ1-1, with 10 bases identical to TRBD1. This CDR3 has 15 amino acids. Germline CDR1 reads SGHNT; CDR2 reads YYREEE (reference sequence). V gave up 3 bases and J gave up 5 bases; unmatched junction bases: 7. Written as DNA, the CDR3 is TGTGCCAGCAGCTCCGAGGACAGGGGGGCGACTGAAGCTTTCTTT. This sequence encodes CASSSEDRGATEAFF.